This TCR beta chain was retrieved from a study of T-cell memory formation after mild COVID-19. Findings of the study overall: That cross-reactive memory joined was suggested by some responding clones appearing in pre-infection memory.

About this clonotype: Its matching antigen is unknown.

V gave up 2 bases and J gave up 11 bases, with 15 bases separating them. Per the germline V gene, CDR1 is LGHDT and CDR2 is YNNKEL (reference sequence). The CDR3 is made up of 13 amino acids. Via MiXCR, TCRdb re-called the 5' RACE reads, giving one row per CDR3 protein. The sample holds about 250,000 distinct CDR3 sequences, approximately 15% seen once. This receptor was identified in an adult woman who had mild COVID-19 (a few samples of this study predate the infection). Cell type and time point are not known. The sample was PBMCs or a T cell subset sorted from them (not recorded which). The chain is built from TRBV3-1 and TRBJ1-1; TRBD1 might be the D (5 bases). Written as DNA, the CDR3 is TGTGCCAGCAGCCAAACCATGACCGGGGGGGCTTTCTTT. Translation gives CASSQTMTGGAFF. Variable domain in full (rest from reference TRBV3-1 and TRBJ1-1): DTAVSQTPKYLVTQMGNDKSIKCEQNLGHDTMYWYKQDSKKFLKIMFSYNNKELIINETVPNRFSPKSPDKAHLNLHINSLELGDSAVYFCASSQTMTGGAFFGQGTRLTVV.